The table lists the clone carrying this T cell receptor beta chain with a few counts. Its antigen remains unidentified. Both 60 Vbeta primers and 13 Jbeta primers went into the PCR. The assay was immunoSEQ multiplex PCR, and TCRdb's table has in-frame clones only and misses some. Seen here are 130,000 or so clones, about two thirds observed once, and the top ten hold 6% to 8.5%. CDR3 length: 16 amino acids. V was clipped by 5 bases and J by 5 bases, with 18 bases between them. Germline CDR1 reads MDHEN; CDR2 reads SYDVKM. This sample is drawn from a study of cytomegalovirus exposure and HLA in healthy donors. For the study at large: Earlier results showed 117 million unique TCR beta sequences derived from 150 million to 200 million T cells. HLA-typed donors were the source of some 80 million unique TCRs, which an early data release held. Study observations and caveats: Earlier findings revealed that most TCR beta V segments proved productive either about 87% or about 30% of the time. A missense variant in DCLRE1C was later tied to TCR beta V- and J-gene trimming.

The chain joins TRBV28 to TRBJ1-4; D possibly corresponds to TRBD1 (5 bases). The sample taken for sequencing was PBMCs. This receptor was identified in a man aged 35 to 55 in good health and CMV-seropositive. The CDR3 coding sequence is TGTGCCAGCAGTGGGAGGGGACCTGTCCAGAATGAAAAACTGTTTTTT. Protein: CASSGRGPVQNEKLFF.